This TCR beta chain was sequenced for a study of metastatic and nonmetastatic thyroid tumors. Study background: Repertoires from malignant and benign thyroid patients were compared across blood and tumor or nodule tissue. Study observations and caveats: The reported finding was significantly higher TCR beta diversity in malignant thyroid tumors relative to benign nodules, in blood and tumor.

In regard to this clone: The antigen is undetermined.

Original processing notes: Clinicopathological groups supplied CDR3 differences that were used to build a distant-metastasis classifier for papillary thyroid cancer. With MiXCR, TCRdb called clones anew from the PCR reads. V and J calls and clone size were set by TCRdb, not the authors. Of just over 20,000 clones listed, 15% to 18% were seen once; the top ten hold around 20%. V was pared by 9 bases and J by 6 bases, with 20 bases between. CDR3 size: 14 residues. Germline CDR1 MDHEN, CDR2 SYDVKM. Not a single patient had been given any form of treatment at any point before undergoing thyroid surgery. The rearrangement links TRBV28 to TRBJ1-2; possibly TRBD1 for D (5 bases). The source material was blood. The clonotype comes from a female donor with papillary thyroid cancer or a benign thyroid nodule (not recorded which). Some clones in this sample may be carry-over from other donors' samples. CDR3 sequence reads: CARSSRQRADGYTF. CDR3 DNA sequence: TGTGCCAGAAGCTCGAGACAGCGTGCGGATGGCTACACCTTC.